Each of the 22 T cell receptor beta chains below was sequenced from the same sample in a study of PD-1 blockade in classical Hodgkin lymphoma (dated by TCRdb to the early 2020s). The method was the immunoSEQ multiplex PCR assay. The table was pulled from immuneACCESS by TCRdb, which kept in-frame rearrangements only. Such tables lose some clones; where checked, under half of the loss comes from unresolved V genes, and the rest has no known cause. This sample comprises 25,000 to 35,000 clones, around 70% of them detected only once. Of the sample, roughly 4% falls within the top ten clones. This specimen's time point label, interpreted: cycle 2 day 1 (C2D1) of nivolumab. Every trial patient had relapsed after autologous stem cell transplantation, and cohorts A, B and C differed in prior brentuximab vedotin exposure. The specimen comprised peripheral blood mononuclear cells (PBMCs), sampled before the second cycle of nivolumab. These receptors were obtained from a human donor with classical Hodgkin lymphoma.

The chain carries TRBV6-5 and TRBJ2-7; D perhaps matches TRBD2 (5 bases). CDR1 is MNHEY and CDR2 is SVGAGI in the germline V gene. The CDR3 is made up of 15 amino acids. Trimming removed 2 bases at V and 4 bases at J, with 15 bases between. The CDR3 bases are TGTGCCAGCAGTTACAAAGGGAGCAGAGCATACGAGCAGTACTTC. Translation: CASSYKGSRAYEQYF.

V usage is TRBV28 and J usage is TRBJ2-2; D is perhaps TRBD2 (6 bases). Per the germline V gene, CDR1 is MDHEN and CDR2 is SYDVKM. The germline V and J ends were trimmed by 7 bases and 5 bases, with 17 bases remaining between them. The CDR3 is 15 amino acids. The CDR3 DNA reads as TGTGCCAGCATACCATCTTCCGGGACTACCGGGGAGCTGTTTTTT. Translated, it gives CASIPSSGTTGELFF.

Only one count was recorded for this clone. CDR3 in amino acids: CASSEEKGLAVGDTQYF. CDR3 DNA: TGTGCCAGCAGTGAAGAAAAGGGACTAGCGGTAGGAGATACGCAGTATTTT. The chain is built from TRBV6-1 and TRBJ2-3; 11 bases match TRBD2. In germline, CDR1 is MNHNS, CDR2 SASEGT. The CDR3 has 17 amino acids. The V and J ends lost 1 base and 5 bases, in that order; junction bases with no gene match: 8.

The chain joins TRBV2 to TRBJ2-2, with 10 bases aligning to TRBD2. Trimming removed 5 bases from V and 4 bases from J; junction bases left unmatched: 4. The CDR3 runs 15 residues. Looked up from germline, CDR1 is SNHLY and CDR2 is FYNNEI. The DNA for the CDR3 is TGTGCCAGCAGTCGAGCGGGGGGGTTCACCGGGGAGCTGTTTTTT. As protein: CASSRAGGFTGELFF.

By share, this clone counts as medium-sized. V usage is TRBV19 and J usage is TRBJ1-2; D is perhaps TRBD1 (6 bases). This CDR3 has 13 residues. Germline CDR1 reads LNHDA; CDR2 reads SQIVND (reference sequence). Trimming stripped 6 bases from V and 2 bases from J, with 10 bases between. The CDR3 nucleotides are TGTGCCAGTAGACAGGGCGGGAACTATGGCTACACCTTC. This gives the protein CASRQGGNYGYTF.

The genes are TRBV6-1 and TRBJ2-3; TRBD2 is a possible D gene (6 bases). In germline, CDR1 is MNHNS, CDR2 SASEGT. The CDR3 runs 17 residues. V was pared by 0 bases and J by 2 bases, with 15 bases between. The CDR3 is CASSEALWRGNTDTQYF. The DNA of the CDR3 is TGTGCCAGCAGTGAAGCACTATGGCGGGGAAACACAGATACGCAGTATTTT.

The chain joins TRBV4-3 to TRBJ2-7; maybe TRBD2 (5 bases). V lost 1 base and J lost 2, with 12 bases in between. There are 15 residues in the CDR3. Germline-derived CDR1 and CDR2 are LGHNA and YSLEER. The CDR3 region has the DNA TGCGCCAGCAGCCAAGGTCTCGGGGAACCCTACGAGCAGTACTTC. It encodes CASSQGLGEPYEQYF.

V gene TRBV4-1 combines with J gene TRBJ1-2; TRBD1 aligns across 7 bases. CDR1 is MGHRA and CDR2 is YSYEKL in the germline V gene. Trimming cost V 0 bases and J 0 bases; bases outside gene matches: 10. The CDR3 has 18 residues. The CDR3 reads CASSQDLRPGQANYGYTF. The CDR3 DNA sequence: TGCGCCAGCAGCCAAGATCTGCGACCCGGACAGGCTAACTATGGCTACACCTTC.

This chain uses TRBV28 with TRBJ2-7; 8 bases are a match to TRBD1. The CDR3 covers 15 residues. V shed 6 bases and J 2 bases; nucleotides not matched to a gene: 9. Germline V gene lookup returns CDR1 MDHEN and CDR2 SYDVKM. The CDR3 DNA is TGTGCCAGCAGCCCTAGAGGACAGGGCACCTACGAGCAGTACTTC. It translates to CASSPRGQGTYEQYF.

The chain couples TRBV4-1 to TRBJ1-1, with 8 bases that match TRBD1. Germline CDR1 and CDR2: MGHRA and YSYEKL. This CDR3 is 15 amino acids long. J gave up 1 base and V 4 bases, and 5 bases lay outside the gene matches. The CDR3 spells CASSRYRGENTEAFF. As DNA, the CDR3 is TGCGCCAGCAGCCGGTACAGGGGGGAGAACACTGAAGCTTTCTTT.

The gene calls are TRBV5-1 and TRBJ2-2; D is possibly TRBD2 (7 bases). Trimming removed 7 bases from V and 0 bases from J, with 10 bases in between. The CDR3 has 14 amino acids. Per the germline V gene, CDR1 is SGHRS and CDR2 is YFSETQ. The CDR3 nucleotides are TGCGCCAGCGGAGGGGGGGCGAACACCGGGGAGCTGTTTTTT. As protein: CASGGGANTGELFF. Based on the CDR3 plus reference TRBV5-1 and TRBJ2-2, the full variable domain is KAGVTQTPRYLIKTRGQQVTLSCSPISGHRSVSWYQQTPGQGLQFLFEYFSETQRNKGNFPGRFSGRQFSNSRSEMNVSTLELGDSALYLCASGGGANTGELFFGEGSRLTVL.

The chain employs TRBV6-6 and TRBJ2-7; 11 bases are a match to TRBD2. The germline V gene has CDR1 MNHNY and CDR2 SVGAGI (reference sequence). V shed 7 bases, J shed 1 base, and the junction held 3 bases outside the gene matches. The CDR3 loop spans 14 amino acids. The CDR3 bases are TGTGCCAGCACCTTAGCGGGAGGGTCCTACGAGCAGTACTTC. It yields the protein CASTLAGGSYEQYF.

The chain is built from TRBV19 and TRBJ1-4; D might be TRBD1 (6 bases). The CDR3 sequence is 14 residues long. V was clipped by 3 bases and J by 6 bases, with 11 bases between them. CDR1 LNHDA and CDR2 SQIVND come from the germline V gene (reference sequence). The DNA of the CDR3 is TGTGCCAGTAGTATTGGACAGAACTATGAAAAACTGTTTTTT. It translates to CASSIGQNYEKLFF.

This clone was detected a few times. V usage is TRBV10-3 and J usage is TRBJ2-2; D is undetermined. In germline, CDR1 is ENHRY, CDR2 SYGVKD. Trimming shortened V by 3 bases and J by 2 bases, and 13 bases separated the two germline ends. The CDR3 sequence is 16 residues long. CDR3 DNA sequence: TGTGCCATCAGTGATCAAGGATTCACAAACACCGGGGAGCTGTTTTTT. This codes for CAISDQGFTNTGELFF.

The V gene is TRBV2, the J gene TRBJ2-5, with 8 nucleotides matching TRBD2. The J segment lost 9 bases and the V segment lost 5 bases, leaving 8 bases of the junction unmatched. This CDR3 is built from 13 residues. Germline CDR1 and CDR2: SNHLY and FYNNEI. The CDR3 is CASSRDGGAAQYF. The CDR3 DNA reads as TGTGCCAGCAGTCGGGACGGGGGGGCGGCCCAGTACTTC. Full variable domain (remainder filled in from reference TRBV2 and TRBJ2-5): EPEVTQTPSHQVTQMGQEVILRCVPISNHLYFYWYRQILGQKVEFLVSFYNNEISEKSEIFDDQFSVERPDGSNFTLKIRSTKLEDSAMYFCASSRDGGAAQYFGPGTRLLVL.

The V and J genes are TRBV28 and TRBJ2-5; 10 nucleotides match TRBD1. The CDR3 runs 14 residues. Germline V gene data show CDR1 as MDHEN and CDR2 as SYDVKM. Germline trimming cut 11 bases from V and 2 bases from J; bases unmatched to any gene: 8. CDR3 in amino acids: CAGSRDRGQETQYF. Written as DNA, the CDR3 is TGTGCCGGAAGCCGGGACAGGGGTCAAGAGACCCAGTACTTC. Drawing the rest from reference TRBV28 and TRBJ2-5, the complete variable domain is DVKVTQSSRYLVKRTGEKVFLECVQDMDHENMFWYRQDPGLGLRLIYFSYDVKMKEKGDIPEGYSVSREKKERFSLILESASTNQTSMYLCAGSRDRGQETQYFGPGTRLLVL.

The J gene is TRBJ1-6, the V gene TRBV18; no definite D call. CDR1 KGHSH and CDR2 LQKENI come from the germline V gene. The ends were cut back, 6 bases at V and 3 bases at J, with 12 bases in the middle. The CDR3 loop spans 15 amino acids. DNA of the CDR3: TGTGCCAGCTCCGACGGGGATGGCTATAATTCACCCCTCCACTTT. Protein sequence: CASSDGDGYNSPLHF.

The genes are TRBV7-2 and TRBJ2-3, with D perhaps TRBD1 (5 bases). The CDR3 is 14 residues long. V lost 2 bases and J lost 5, with 11 bases in between. Germline values: CDR1 SGHTA, CDR2 FQGNSA. DNA of the CDR3: TGTGCCAGCAGCTTAAGGGGTTCGGTAGATACGCAGTATTTT. Its translation: CASSLRGSVDTQYF.

The genes are TRBV2 and TRBJ2-1; the match to TRBD2 covers 7 bases. CDR3 length: 15 amino acids. Trimming cost V 5 bases and J 7 bases; bases outside gene matches: 11. Germline CDR1 is SNHLY and CDR2 is FYNNEI. The CDR3 DNA follows: TGTGCCAGCAGTTTTGAGGGAGGGCTAGGGAATGAGCAGTTCTTC. It translates to CASSFEGGLGNEQFF. The full variable domain, completed using reference TRBV2 and TRBJ2-1, is EPEVTQTPSHQVTQMGQEVILRCVPISNHLYFYWYRQILGQKVEFLVSFYNNEISEKSEIFDDQFSVERPDGSNFTLKIRSTKLEDSAMYFCASSFEGGLGNEQFFGPGTRLTVL.

The chain couples TRBV7-2 to TRBJ2-3, with D uncertain. V was trimmed by 0 bases and J by 5 bases, leaving 9 bases between them. The length of the CDR3 is 14 residues. CDR1 SGHTA and CDR2 FQGNSA come from the germline V gene. The chain's CDR3 is CASSLALVRDTQYF. Written as DNA, the CDR3 is TGTGCCAGCAGCTTAGCTTTGGTACGAGATACGCAGTATTTT.

The J gene is TRBJ2-3, the V gene TRBV6-1, with TRBD1 as a possible D gene (7 bases). Germline V gene sequence: CDR1 MNHNS, CDR2 SASEGT. CDR3 size: 15 residues. CDR3 amino acids: CTTGGDRGILNTQYF. CDR3 bases: TGTACCACCGGAGGGGACAGAGGAATTCTAAATACGCAGTATTTT.

The chain uses TRBV7-9 and TRBJ2-7; D is possibly TRBD2 (5 bases). Trimming shortened V by 0 bases and J by 1 base, and 7 bases separated the two germline ends. Per the germline V gene, CDR1 is SEHNR and CDR2 is FQNEAQ (reference sequence). This CDR3 is 14 amino acids long. The CDR3 sequence is CASSLAEVSYEQYF. In nucleotides, the CDR3 is TGTGCCAGCAGCTTAGCGGAGGTTTCCTACGAGCAGTACTTC.